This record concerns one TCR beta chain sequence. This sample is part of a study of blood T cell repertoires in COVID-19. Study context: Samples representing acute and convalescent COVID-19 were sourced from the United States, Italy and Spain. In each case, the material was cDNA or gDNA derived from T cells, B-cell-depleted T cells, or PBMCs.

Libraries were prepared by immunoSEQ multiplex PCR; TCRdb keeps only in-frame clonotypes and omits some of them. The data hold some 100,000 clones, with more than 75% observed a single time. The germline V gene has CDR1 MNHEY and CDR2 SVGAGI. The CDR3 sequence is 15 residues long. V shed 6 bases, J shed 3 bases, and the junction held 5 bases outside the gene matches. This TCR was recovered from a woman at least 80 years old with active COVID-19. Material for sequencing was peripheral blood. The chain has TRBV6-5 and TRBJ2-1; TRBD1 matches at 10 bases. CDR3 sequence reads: CASRVTGGGYNEQFF. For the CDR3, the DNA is TGTGCCAGCAGAGTGACAGGGGGCGGCTACAATGAGCAGTTCTTC.